The T cell receptor beta chain under discussion was sequenced for a study of blood T cells in healthy people across ages. Study-wide background: Template switching caught about one barcoded beta molecule for each two T cells.

Whole-study findings and limits: The study found TCR beta diversity correlated strongly with naive T cell percentage.

The authors extracted at least 6 micrograms of total RNA per sample. This clonotype came up a few times. Its antigen is currently unknown. The authors ran a second PCR of roughly 7 to 11 cycles using a sample-barcoded 5' primer and a J-beta primer mix. Via MiXCR, TCRdb re-called the 5' RACE reads, giving one row per CDR3 protein. The sample comprises about 570,000 distinct CDR3 sequences, 27% of which are singletons, and 18% rests with the top ten. The source of this sequence is a woman aged 70-85 years in good health. Sequencing was done on a sample of blood.

CDR3 DNA sequence: TGCGCCAGCAGAACTCGAGAAGGCGCCCCACCCCTCCACTTT. It is translated as CASRTREGAPPLHF. V and J are TRBV5-1 and TRBJ1-6, with D unresolved. V lost 5 bases, J lost 11 bases, and 17 bases lay in between. The CDR3 has 14 amino acids. CDR1 and CDR2 from the germline V gene are SGHRS and YFSETQ.